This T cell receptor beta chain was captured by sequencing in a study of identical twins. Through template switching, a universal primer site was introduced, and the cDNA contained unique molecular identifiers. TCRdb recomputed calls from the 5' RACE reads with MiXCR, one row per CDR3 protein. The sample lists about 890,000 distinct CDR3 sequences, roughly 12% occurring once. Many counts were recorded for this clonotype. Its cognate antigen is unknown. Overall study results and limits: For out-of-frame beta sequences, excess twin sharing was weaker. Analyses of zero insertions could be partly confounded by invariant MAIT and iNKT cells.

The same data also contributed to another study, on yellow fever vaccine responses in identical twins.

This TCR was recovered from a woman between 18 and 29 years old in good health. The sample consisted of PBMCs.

The CDR3 coding sequence is TGTGCCAGCAGCACCTTCAGGGGGGCTGAAGCTTTCTTT. Its protein product is CASSTFRGAEAFF. J is TRBJ1-1 and V is TRBV12-3 or TRBV12-4; 7 positions agree with TRBD1. CDR3 length equals 13 residues. J lost 6 bases, V lost 6 bases, and 7 bases had no gene match.